These 10 T cell receptor beta chains were sequenced from one sample in a study of molecular identifiers for immune sequencing clone quantification. TCRdb recomputed calls from the PCR reads with MiXCR, one row per CDR3 protein. The top ten hold more than 0.8% of the sample, which has 460,000 or so distinct CDR3 sequences, roughly a fifth seen once. The sequenced sample was naive CD8+ T cells from blood, with Jurkat cell RNA spiked in. As to subset: FACS-sorted CD8+CD4-CCR7+CD45RA+ naive T cells. The source is a human donor in good health. Some libraries in this study had Jurkat cell RNA spiked in.

At least ten counts were recorded for this clonotype. The rearrangement joins TRBV20-1 to TRBJ1-1, with 9 bases aligning to TRBD1. V shed 4 bases, J shed 11 bases, and the junction held 8 bases outside the gene matches. From germline, CDR1 is DFQATT and CDR2 SNEGSKA (reference sequence). The length of the CDR3 is 12 residues. The CDR3 spells CSANGDRALAFF. The CDR3 nucleotides read TGCAGTGCTAACGGGGACAGGGCTTTGGCTTTCTTT.

CDR3 DNA sequence: TGTGCCTGGAGTCAACAGGGGGGTGCCAAAAACATTCAGTACTTC. This gives the protein CAWSQQGGAKNIQYF. The chain combines TRBV30 with TRBJ2-4, with TRBD1 matching 8 bases. The V gene's germline CDR1 is GTSNPN and CDR2 SVGIG (reference sequence). V dropped 2 bases and J dropped 1; count of bases not matched to a gene: 4. CDR3 length: 15 residues.

This clonotype appeared many times. This chain joins TRBV29-1 and TRBJ2-1, with 8 bases matching TRBD2. This CDR3 contains 16 residues. Trimming took 3 bases from V and 8 from J; bases not matched to a gene: 15. Germline CDR1 and CDR2: SQVTM and ANQGSEA. CDR3 nucleotides: TGCAGCGTTGACGGAACTGGGGGCGGGAGGAGCGATGAGCAGTTCTTC. As protein: CSVDGTGGGRSDEQFF.

The chain uses TRBV11-2 and TRBJ2-3; weak D call: TRBD2 (6 bases). V lost 4 bases to trimming and J lost 1 base, with 15 bases between them. The CDR3 is 16 residues long. Germline V CDR1 and CDR2: SGHAT, FQNNGV. This CDR3 is CASSSGGWGGTDTQYF. DNA of the CDR3: TGTGCCAGCAGCTCTGGCGGCTGGGGGGGCACAGATACGCAGTATTTT.

Points on this clonotype: This could be a read error, since a much larger clone is one nucleotide away. The gene calls are TRBV7-8 and TRBJ1-1; D is perhaps TRBD1 (5 bases). Trimming cost V 4 bases and J 8 bases, with 17 bases left between them. The CDR3 consists of 14 residues. Germline V gives CDR1 SGHVS, CDR2 FQNEAQ. CDR3 DNA sequence: TGTGCCAGCAGCTCCCACATCGGGACCCGGGAAGCTTTCTTT. Its protein product is CASSSHIGTREAFF.

A note on this clonotype: This may be a read error: a much more frequent sequence differs by one nucleotide. This chain uses TRBV10-3 with TRBJ2-2; D is perhaps TRBD2 (6 bases). This CDR3 spans 16 amino acids. The germline CDR1 and CDR2 sequences are ENHRY and SYGVKD. V was cut by 8 bases and J by 6 bases, with 22 bases left in between. The CDR3: CAILTSSGDSAGELFF. CDR3 DNA sequence: TGTGCCATCCTCACTAGCTCCGGAGATTCAGCCGGGGAGCTGTTTTTT.

This clonotype was found a few times. The chain joins TRBV30 to TRBJ2-7; a possible D gene is TRBD1 (5 bases). This CDR3 is 13 amino acids long. Germline V gene data show CDR1 as GTSNPN and CDR2 as SVGIG (reference sequence). Trimming removed 3 bases from V and 7 bases from J, with 16 bases in between. Here the CDR3 reads CAWSGDRLWEQYF. The CDR3 bases are TGTGCCTGGAGCGGAGACAGACTGTGGGAGCAGTACTTC.

This clonotype was detected ten times or more. This chain uses TRBV20-1 with TRBJ1-4; D might be TRBD1 (6 bases). V was clipped by 0 bases and J by 6 bases, with 14 bases between them. The germline gives CDR1 DFQATT, CDR2 SNEGSKA (reference sequence). The CDR3 is 15 amino acids. The CDR3 sequence is CSARDIEAGDEKLFF. Written as DNA, the CDR3 is TGCAGTGCTAGAGATATAGAGGCAGGGGATGAAAAACTGTTTTTT.

This clonotype came up a few times. The chain joins TRBV20-1 to TRBJ2-7, with TRBD2 identical over 7 bases. Per germline, CDR1 DFQATT and CDR2 SNEGSKA (reference sequence). The CDR3 is 17 residues long. V lost 5 bases and J lost 2; bases outside the gene matches: 18. The CDR3 DNA reads TGCAGTGCTGCAAGGGGAGGGAGTTCTCTTATAACCTACGAGCAGTACTTC. Its translation: CSAARGGSSLITYEQYF.

Of note for this clonotype: The junction shows a germline mismatch at one end, possibly a read error. The rearrangement joins TRBV6-5 to TRBJ2-2; 8 bases align to TRBD2. CDR1 is MNHEY and CDR2 is SVGAGI in the germline V gene. CDR3 length equals 18 residues. The DNA of the CDR3 is TGTGCCAGCAGTTACCAAAACCGGGGGGGGAGGGACACCGGGGGGCTGTTTTTT. As protein: CASSYQNRGGRDTGGLFF.